The rows below give T cell receptor beta chains drawn from one sample of a study of post-analysis software for immune sequencing data. MiXCR, run by TCRdb on the PCR reads, gives a single entry per CDR3 protein. The sample lists 380,000 or so distinct CDR3 sequences; 30% to 45% were seen once. Sequences were obtained from blood. The receptor set was obtained from a girl aged 10-17 years with multiple sclerosis. Both conserved end residues are part of each CDR3. The D gene is left open where the match is weak. Expanded clones are given a class, and other clones once, few, many or no size at all.

d_gene	v_gene	abundance	len	j_gene	CDR3nt	CDR3aa
-	TRBV29-1	once	10	TRBJ1-1	TGCAGCGGTGGGAACACTGAAGCTTTCTTT	CSGGNTEAFF
-	TRBV24-1	-	12	TRBJ2-2	TGTGCCACCAGAGCCTTGACCGGGGAGCTGTTTTTT	CATRALTGELFF
-	TRBV29-1	-	12	TRBJ2-2	TGCAGCGTCGCGGGGCACACCGGGGAGCTGTTTTTT	CSVAGHTGELFF
TRBD1	TRBV10-3	-	15	TRBJ2-2	TGTGCCATCAGTGAGCTAGGGGGCGGGACCGGGGAGCTGTTTTTT	CAISELGGGTGELFF
TRBD1	TRBV12-3/TRBV12-4	-	14	TRBJ2-7	TGTGCCAGCAGTTTTAGGGCAGGGGGCTACGAGCAGTACTTC	CASSFRAGGYEQYF
-	TRBV28	-	15	TRBJ2-5	TGTGCCAGCAGCAACCCGGATTGGAGCCAAGAGACCCAGTACTTC	CASSNPDWSQETQYF
-	TRBV5-5	-	12	TRBJ1-6	TGTGCCAGCAGCTCAATAGGACTGGTCCTCCACTTT	CASSSIGLVLHF
TRBD2	TRBV3-1	few	16	TRBJ2-5	TGTGCCAGCAGCCAAGCGCGGGGGGGCCTCCAAGAGACCCAGTACTTC	CASSQARGGLQETQYF
-	TRBV4-1	-	16	TRBJ1-2	TGCGCCAGCAGCCAAGTAGGTTCTAAAATGGACTATGGCTACACCTTC	CASSQVGSKMDYGYTF
-	TRBV4-2	-	15	TRBJ2-7	TGTGCCAGCAGCCCGCGGGGAATGAACCCCTACGAGCAGTACTTC	CASSPRGMNPYEQYF
-	TRBV6-6	-	16	TRBJ1-5	TGTGCCAGCAGTTCCCAGCAGGGGATGAGCAATCAGCCCCAGCATTTT	CASSSQQGMSNQPQHF
-	TRBV12-3/TRBV12-4	few	12	TRBJ1-1	TGTGCCAGCAGTGGTCCGATGGGAGGCGCTTTCTTT	CASSGPMGGAFF
-	TRBV29-1	few	12	TRBJ1-1	TGCAGCGCGCCGGGGTCGAACACTGAAGCTTTCTTT	CSAPGSNTEAFF
-	TRBV12-3/TRBV12-4	-	16	TRBJ1-5	TGTGCCAGCAGATCCGGACAGCCTTATAGCAATCAGCCCCAGCATTTT	CASRSGQPYSNQPQHF
-	TRBV6-5	-	15	TRBJ1-1	TGTGCCAGCAGTTACTCGCGGGAGGTGAACACTGAAGCTTTCTTT	CASSYSREVNTEAFF
-	TRBV20-1	-	18	TRBJ1-5	TGCAGTGCTAGAGATTTAATTCGGGGGCAGGGAGGCAATCAGCCCCAGCATTTT	CSARDLIRGQGGNQPQHF
TRBD1	TRBV18	-	16	TRBJ2-3	TGTGCCAGCTCACCACCACAGGGGTTGAGCACAGATACGCAGTATTTT	CASSPPQGLSTDTQYF
TRBD1	TRBV27	-	15	TRBJ1-2	TGTGCCAGCAGTTTGGGTCCAACAGGGGGCTATGGCTACACCTTC	CASSLGPTGGYGYTF
-	TRBV7-2	-	13	TRBJ2-7	TGTGCCAGCAGCTTAGTAGGGGTTCGGGAGCAGTACTTC	CASSLVGVREQYF
-	TRBV29-1	-	12	TRBJ2-2	TGCAGCGTGGCAGGGGATTCCGGGGAGCTGTTTTTT	CSVAGDSGELFF
TRBD2	TRBV24-1	few	15	TRBJ2-5	TGTGCCACCAGTGATTTAAGCGGGGGCGCCGAGACCCAGTACTTC	CATSDLSGGAETQYF
-	TRBV30	many	12	TRBJ2-5	TGTGCCTGGAGTGTAAGCGAGGAGACCCAGTACTTC	CAWSVSEETQYF
-	TRBV28	few	11	TRBJ1-2	TGTGCCACGACGGACATATGGGGCTACACCTTC	CATTDIWGYTF
-	TRBV7-9	few	15	TRBJ1-1	TGTGCCAGCAGCTTAGGGAGCAGCGGGGGCACTGAAGCTTTCTTT	CASSLGSSGGTEAFF
-	TRBV6-5	-	11	TRBJ1-2	TGTGCTAGCAGCACCGTTCTGAGCTACACCTTC	CASSTVLSYTF
-	TRBV27	few	14	TRBJ2-1	TGTGCCAGCAGTTTATCTGCAGGAGTCAATGAGCAGTTCTTC	CASSLSAGVNEQFF
-	TRBV12-3/TRBV12-4	-	13	TRBJ1-6	TGTGCCAGCACAGTGCATTATGATTCACCCCTCCACTTT	CASTVHYDSPLHF
TRBD2	TRBV7-9	-	16	TRBJ2-3	TGTGCCAGCAGCCCTCCGCAATGGCGGGGGAGAGATACGCAGTATTTT	CASSPPQWRGRDTQYF
-	TRBV25-1	-	14	TRBJ2-7	TGTGCCAGCAGTGAAATGAGCTCCTACAATGAGCAGTACTTC	CASSEMSSYNEQYF
TRBD1	TRBV27	many	14	TRBJ2-5	TGTGCCAGCAGCTTTCTAGACAGGGTAGAGACCCAGTACTTC	CASSFLDRVETQYF
-	TRBV7-9	-	14	TRBJ2-5	TGTGCCAGCAGCCCGCCCGGCAGTACAAAGACCCAGTACTTC	CASSPPGSTKTQYF
TRBD2	TRBV7-9	few	16	TRBJ2-3	TGTGCCAGCAGCCAGCCGACTAGCGGGGTTGGAGATACGCAGTATTTT	CASSQPTSGVGDTQYF
-	TRBV4-3	-	15	TRBJ1-2	TGCGCCAGCAGCCAAGGAGAGGGCCTCTACTATGGCTACACCTTC	CASSQGEGLYYGYTF
-	TRBV2	-	14	TRBJ2-1	TGCGCCAGCAGTTTTAGCAGGGTCTACAATGAGCAGTTCTTC	CASSFSRVYNEQFF
-	TRBV4-1	-	17	TRBJ1-5	TGCGCCAGCAGCCTCGATCCGGGACTTCGGGGCAATCAGCCCCGGCATTTT	CASSLDPGLRGNQPRHF
-	TRBV29-1	-	14	TRBJ1-1	TGCAGCGTTGAGTTCGGGGGGCTCAACACTGAAGCTTTCTTT	CSVEFGGLNTEAFF
-	TRBV28	few	14	TRBJ1-2	TGTGCCAGCGCACAAGGGGTTTCCCCCTATGGCTACACCTTC	CASAQGVSPYGYTF
TRBD1	TRBV7-2	-	14	TRBJ2-7	TGTGCCAGCAGATTATTACCGGGACAGTACGAGCAGTACTTC	CASRLLPGQYEQYF
TRBD2	TRBV7-6	few	18	TRBJ2-1	TGTGCCAGCAGCGGGGGACTAGCGGGGGGGCGAGGCTACAATGAGCAGTTCTTC	CASSGGLAGGRGYNEQFF
-	TRBV11-2	-	15	TRBJ2-2	TGTGCCAGCAGCGGCTTAAAGGGCCCCACCGGGGAGCTGTTTTTT	CASSGLKGPTGELFF
-	TRBV7-2	-	13	TRBJ2-7	TGTGCCAGCAGCTTACAGGAGAAGGAGACCCGGTACTTC	CASSLQEKETRYF
-	TRBV5-1	-	15	TRBJ2-1	TGCGCCAGCAGCTTGGGGGAGAGCTCCTACAATGAGCAGTTCTTC	CASSLGESSYNEQFF
-	TRBV6-5	-	14	TRBJ1-5	TGTGCCACCAGTAGCGAGGGAAATAATCAGCCCCAGCATTTT	CATSSEGNNQPQHF
-	TRBV28	-	16	TRBJ1-4	TGTGCCAGCAGTGCCCTCGGGACGGCCTTTAATGAAAAACTGTTTTTT	CASSALGTAFNEKLFF
TRBD2	TRBV14	-	15	TRBJ2-5	TGTGCCAGCAGCCAAGCCGGGGGGGGCCCAGAGACCCAGTACTTC	CASSQAGGGPETQYF
-	TRBV7-2	few	17	TRBJ2-3	TGTGCCAGCAGCTTAACGGAGCGTAGGGGGGGCACAGATACGCAGTATTTT	CASSLTERRGGTDTQYF
TRBD2	TRBV6-5	-	19	TRBJ2-7	TGTGCCAGCAGTTACTCGTCGTTTCCCGGGGCGGGGGTTTCCTACGAGCAGTACTTC	CASSYSSFPGAGVSYEQYF
-	TRBV10-2	-	13	TRBJ2-3	TGCGCCAGCGGGATCTCATTGTCGGATACGCAGTATTTT	CASGISLSDTQYF
-	TRBV5-1	-	14	TRBJ2-1	TGCGCCAGCAGCCCCGTTGGGGACCATAATGAGCAGTTCTTC	CASSPVGDHNEQFF
TRBD2	TRBV3-1	-	16	TRBJ2-5	TGTGCCAGCAGCCCCGAGGGACTAGCGGGAGGGGAGACCCAGTACTTC	CASSPEGLAGGETQYF